Listed here are 9 T cell receptor beta chains from one sample, sequenced in a study of T cell responses to AZD1222 COVID-19 vaccine. The protocol was immunoSEQ multiplex PCR, while the TCRdb copy is restricted to in-frame clones and leaves out a portion. The table lists 92,000 or so clones, about nine tenths of them singletons. This material consisted of peripheral blood, taken on day 0 of AZD1222 vaccination. Receptors originate from an adult in good health.

J is TRBJ1-2 and V is TRBV2; perhaps TRBD1 as D (6 bases). The CDR3 extends over 13 amino acids. Trimming left V 7 bases short and J 2 bases short, with 11 bases between. Germline CDR1 SNHLY, CDR2 FYNNEI. The CDR3 reads CASNDDRNYGYTF. In nucleotides, the CDR3 is TGTGCCAGCAACGACGACAGGAACTATGGCTACACCTTC.

The J gene is TRBJ1-2, the V gene TRBV7-9, with a tentative D call TRBD1 (5 bases). V lost 5 bases and J lost 8, with 9 bases in between. Looked up from germline, CDR1 is SEHNR and CDR2 is FQNEAQ (reference sequence). This CDR3 comprises 11 residues. In DNA, the CDR3 is TGTGCCAGCAGCGGGGCGGTCGGCTACACCTTC. Translated, it gives CASSGAVGYTF.

The V and J genes are TRBV20-1 and TRBJ1-5; no firm D call. The V and J ends lost 6 bases and 4 bases respectively, with 22 bases between them. This CDR3 comprises 16 residues. Per the germline V gene, CDR1 is DFQATT and CDR2 is SNEGSKA (reference sequence). For the CDR3, the DNA is TGCAGTGCCAGTTTTCGGGCCGGGGAGGCAAATCAGCCCCAGCATTTT. It translates to CSASFRAGEANQPQHF.

The rearrangement joins TRBV7-3 to TRBJ2-2, with 8 bases matching TRBD1. The CDR3 is 14 amino acids. Germline CDR1 and CDR2: SGHTA and FQGTGA. V trimming: 8 bases; J trimming: 4 bases; junction bases outside the gene matches: 6. The CDR3 is CASSGQGGTGELFF. In DNA form, the CDR3 reads TGTGCCAGCTCTGGACAGGGCGGCACCGGGGAGCTGTTTTTT.

This clone was counted once. The chain combines TRBV5-4 with TRBJ1-1; possible D gene TRBD1, 5 bases. V lost 4 bases and J 0 bases, leaving 25 bases between the germline ends. Germline V gene lookup returns CDR1 SGHNT and CDR2 YYREEE (reference sequence). The CDR3 runs 19 residues. The CDR3 coding sequence is TGTGCCAGCAGCCAAGCCAGGATGGGGTGGGGGAGAGTGAACACTGAAGCTTTCTTT. Protein: CASSQARMGWGRVNTEAFF.

J is TRBJ1-4 and V is TRBV5-4; TRBD1 is a possible D gene (6 bases). The CDR3 sequence is 14 residues long. Germline V lookup: CDR1 SGHNT, CDR2 YYREEE (reference sequence). Trimming left V 4 bases short and J 1 base short, with 8 bases between. CDR3 sequence (DNA): TGTGCCAGCAGCGTACAGGGAACTAATGAAAAACTGTTTTTT. Protein: CASSVQGTNEKLFF.

The chain is built from TRBV5-4 and TRBJ1-2; D unclear. The CDR3 covers 15 residues. The germline V and J ends were trimmed by 1 base and 8 bases, with 18 bases remaining between them. CDR1 and CDR2 from the germline V gene are SGHNT and YYREEE (reference sequence). The CDR3 DNA is TGTGCCAGCAGCTTGCCAGACCCACGACTCCCGGGCTACACCTTC. Translated: CASSLPDPRLPGYTF.

The chain joins TRBV27 to TRBJ1-2, with 9 bases fitting TRBD1. CDR1 MNHEY and CDR2 SMNVEV come from the germline V gene (reference sequence). Trimming at V came to 1 base and at J to 6 bases, leaving 3 bases not matched to a gene. This CDR3 contains 14 residues. CDR3: CASSLLGQGNGYTF. The CDR3 DNA sequence: TGTGCCAGCAGTTTATTGGGACAGGGTAATGGCTACACCTTC.

This clone was counted a few times. The chain carries TRBV3-1 (or the pseudogene TRBV3-2) and TRBJ1-2; D unclear. The V gene lost 2 bases and the J gene lost 8 bases, with 15 bases spanning the gap. Germline V CDR1 and CDR2: LGHDT, YNNKEL (reference sequence). This CDR3 spans 14 amino acids. Here the CDR3 DNA reads TGTGCCAGCAGCCAAACCTCGGGGTCGGCGGGCTACACCTTC. Encoded protein: CASSQTSGSAGYTF.